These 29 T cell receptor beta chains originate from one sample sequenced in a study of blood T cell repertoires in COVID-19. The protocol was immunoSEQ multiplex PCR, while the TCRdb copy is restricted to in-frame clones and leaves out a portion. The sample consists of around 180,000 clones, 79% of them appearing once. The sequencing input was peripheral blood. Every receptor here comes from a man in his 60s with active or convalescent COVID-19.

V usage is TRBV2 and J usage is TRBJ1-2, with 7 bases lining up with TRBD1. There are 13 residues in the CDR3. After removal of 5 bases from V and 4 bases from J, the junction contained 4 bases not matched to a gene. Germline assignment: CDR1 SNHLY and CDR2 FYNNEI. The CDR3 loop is CASSMDRTYGYTF. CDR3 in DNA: TGTGCCAGCAGTATGGACAGGACCTATGGCTACACCTTC.

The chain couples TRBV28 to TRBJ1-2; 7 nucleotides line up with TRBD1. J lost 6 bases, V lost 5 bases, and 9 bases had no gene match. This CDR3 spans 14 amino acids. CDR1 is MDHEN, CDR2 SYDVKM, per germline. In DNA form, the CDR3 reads TGTGCCAGCAGTACCACAGGGGATGGGGATGGCTACACCTTC. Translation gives CASSTTGDGDGYTF.

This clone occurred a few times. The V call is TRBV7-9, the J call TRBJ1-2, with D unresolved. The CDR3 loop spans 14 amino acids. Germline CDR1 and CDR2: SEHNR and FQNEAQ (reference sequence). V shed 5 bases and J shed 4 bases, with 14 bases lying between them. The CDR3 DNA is TGTGCCAGCAGCCCCCGAGGAATTGGCTATGGCTACACCTTC. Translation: CASSPRGIGYGYTF. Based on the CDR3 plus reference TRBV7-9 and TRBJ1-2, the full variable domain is DTGVSQNPRHKITKRGQNVTFRCDPISEHNRLYWYRQTLGQGPEFLTYFQNEAQLEKSRLLSDRFSAERPKGSFSTLEIQRTEQGDSAMYLCASSPRGIGYGYTFGSGTRLTVV.

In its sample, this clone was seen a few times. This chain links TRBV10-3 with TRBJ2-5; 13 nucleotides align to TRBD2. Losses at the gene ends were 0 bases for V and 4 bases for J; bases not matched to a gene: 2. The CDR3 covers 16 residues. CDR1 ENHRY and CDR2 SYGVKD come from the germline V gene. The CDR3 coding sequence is TGTGCCATCAGTGAGTCTCGACTAGCGGGAGGAGAGACCCAGTACTTC. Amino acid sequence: CAISESRLAGGETQYF.

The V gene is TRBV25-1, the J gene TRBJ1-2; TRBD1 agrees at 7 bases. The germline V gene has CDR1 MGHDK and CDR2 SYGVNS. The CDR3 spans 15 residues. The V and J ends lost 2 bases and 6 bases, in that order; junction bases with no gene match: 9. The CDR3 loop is CASSEKFGTGDGYTF. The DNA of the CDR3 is TGTGCCAGCAGTGAAAAATTCGGAACAGGGGATGGCTACACCTTC.

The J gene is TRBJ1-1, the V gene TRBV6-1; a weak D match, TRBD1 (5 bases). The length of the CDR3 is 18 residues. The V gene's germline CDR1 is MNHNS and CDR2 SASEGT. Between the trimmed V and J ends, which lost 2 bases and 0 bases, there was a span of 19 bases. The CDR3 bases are TGTGCCAGCAGTGAATCGTTGGGGGGGATTTTAATGAACACTGAAGCTTTCTTT. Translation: CASSESLGGILMNTEAFF.

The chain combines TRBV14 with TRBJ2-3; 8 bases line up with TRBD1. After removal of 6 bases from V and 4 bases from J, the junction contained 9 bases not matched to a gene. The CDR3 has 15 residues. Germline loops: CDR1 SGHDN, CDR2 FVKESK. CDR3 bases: TGTGCCAGCAGTCCAGGGGGCGCGAGGGCAGATACGCAGTATTTT. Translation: CASSPGGARADTQYF. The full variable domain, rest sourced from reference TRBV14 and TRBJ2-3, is EAGVTQFPSHSVIEKGQTVTLRCDPISGHDNLYWYRRVMGKEIKFLLHFVKESKQDESGMPNNRFLAERTGGTYSTLKVQPAELEDSGVYFCASSPGGARADTQYFGPGTRLTVL.

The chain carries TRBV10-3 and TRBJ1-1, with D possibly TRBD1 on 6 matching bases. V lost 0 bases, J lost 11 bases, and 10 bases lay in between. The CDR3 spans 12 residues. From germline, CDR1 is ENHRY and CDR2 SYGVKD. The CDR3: CAISESDSRAFF. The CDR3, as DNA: TGTGCCATCAGTGAGTCGGACAGCCGGGCTTTCTTT.

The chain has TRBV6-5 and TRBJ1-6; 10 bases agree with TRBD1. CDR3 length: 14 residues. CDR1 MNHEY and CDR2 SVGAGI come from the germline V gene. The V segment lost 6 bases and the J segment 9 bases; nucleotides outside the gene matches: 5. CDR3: CASRRQGAASPLHF. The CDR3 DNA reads TGTGCCAGCAGACGACAGGGGGCGGCTTCACCCCTCCACTTT.

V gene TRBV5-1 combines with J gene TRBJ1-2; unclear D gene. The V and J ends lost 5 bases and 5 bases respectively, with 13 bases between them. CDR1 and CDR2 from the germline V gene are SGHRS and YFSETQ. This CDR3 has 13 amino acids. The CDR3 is CASSIRALYGYTF. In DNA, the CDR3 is TGCGCCAGCAGTATCCGTGCCCTATATGGCTACACCTTC.

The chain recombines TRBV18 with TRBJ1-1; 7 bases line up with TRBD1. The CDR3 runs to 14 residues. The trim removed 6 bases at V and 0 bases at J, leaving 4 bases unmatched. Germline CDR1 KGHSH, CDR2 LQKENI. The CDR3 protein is CASSQGGLNTEAFF. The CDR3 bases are TGTGCCAGCTCCCAGGGGGGCCTGAACACTGAAGCTTTCTTT.

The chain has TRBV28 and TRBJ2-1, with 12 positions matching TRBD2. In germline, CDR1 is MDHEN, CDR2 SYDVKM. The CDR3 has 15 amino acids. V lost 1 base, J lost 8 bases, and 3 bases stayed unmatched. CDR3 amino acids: CASSLLTSGSYEQFF. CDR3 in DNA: TGTGCCAGCAGTTTATTGACTAGCGGGAGCTATGAGCAGTTCTTC.

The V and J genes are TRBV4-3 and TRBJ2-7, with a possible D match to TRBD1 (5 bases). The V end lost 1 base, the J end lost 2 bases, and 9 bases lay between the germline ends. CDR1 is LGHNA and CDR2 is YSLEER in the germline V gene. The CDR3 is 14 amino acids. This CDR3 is CASSQARQTYEQYF. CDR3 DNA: TGCGCCAGCAGCCAAGCGCGACAGACCTACGAGCAGTACTTC.

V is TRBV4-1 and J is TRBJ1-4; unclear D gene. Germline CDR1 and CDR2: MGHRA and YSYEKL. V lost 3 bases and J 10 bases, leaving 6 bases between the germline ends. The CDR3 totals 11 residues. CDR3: CASSHPGKLFF. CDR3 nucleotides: TGCGCCAGCAGCCATCCCGGAAAACTGTTTTTT.

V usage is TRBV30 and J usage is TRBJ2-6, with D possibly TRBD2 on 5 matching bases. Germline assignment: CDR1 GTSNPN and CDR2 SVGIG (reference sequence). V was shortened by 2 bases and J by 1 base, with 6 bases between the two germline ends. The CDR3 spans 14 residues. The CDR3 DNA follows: TGTGCCTGGAGTTGGGAGTCTGGGGCCAACGTCCTGACTTTC. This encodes CAWSWESGANVLTF.

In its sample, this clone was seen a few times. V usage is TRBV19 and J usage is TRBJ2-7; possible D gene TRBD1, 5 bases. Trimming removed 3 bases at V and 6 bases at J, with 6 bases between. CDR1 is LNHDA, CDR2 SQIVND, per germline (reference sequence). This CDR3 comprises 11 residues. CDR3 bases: TGTGCCAGTAGTATGCAGGGCGAGCAGTACTTC. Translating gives CASSMQGEQYF.

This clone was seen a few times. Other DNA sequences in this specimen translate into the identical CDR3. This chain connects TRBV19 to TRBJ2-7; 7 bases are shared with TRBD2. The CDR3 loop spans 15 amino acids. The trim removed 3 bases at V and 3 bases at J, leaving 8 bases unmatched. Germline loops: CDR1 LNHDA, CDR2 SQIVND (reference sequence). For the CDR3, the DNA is TGTGCCAGTAGTATTGGGTCTAGCGGAAGCTACGAGCAGTACTTC. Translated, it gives CASSIGSSGSYEQYF. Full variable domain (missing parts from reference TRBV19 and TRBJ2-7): DGGITQSPKYLFRKEGQNVTLSCEQNLNHDAMYWYRQDPGQGLRLIYYSQIVNDFQKGDIAEGYSVSREKKESFPLTVTSAQKNPTAFYLCASSIGSSGSYEQYFGPGTRLTVT.

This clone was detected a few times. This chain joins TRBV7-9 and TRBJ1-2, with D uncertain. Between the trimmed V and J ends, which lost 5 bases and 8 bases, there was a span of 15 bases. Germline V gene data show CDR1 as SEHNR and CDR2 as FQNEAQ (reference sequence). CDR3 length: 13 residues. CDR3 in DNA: TGTGCCAGCAGCGCCCAGAGGGTGGGCGGCTACACCTTC. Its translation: CASSAQRVGGYTF.

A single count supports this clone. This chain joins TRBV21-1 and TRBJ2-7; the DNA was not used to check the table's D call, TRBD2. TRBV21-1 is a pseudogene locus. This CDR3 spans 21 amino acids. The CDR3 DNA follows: TGTGCCAGCAGCAGACCAAAGCCCAAGAGGACTAGCGGGGGCAGAGTCTCTGAGCAGTACTTC. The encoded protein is CASSRPKPKRTSGGRVSEQYF.

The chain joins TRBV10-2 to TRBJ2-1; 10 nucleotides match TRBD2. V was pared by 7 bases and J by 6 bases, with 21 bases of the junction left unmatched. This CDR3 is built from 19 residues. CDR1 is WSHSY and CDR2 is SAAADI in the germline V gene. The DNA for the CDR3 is TGCGCCAGCACCGCGATTCTAGCGGGAGTTGGTACTGAGGTCAATGAGCAGTTCTTC. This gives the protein CASTAILAGVGTEVNEQFF.

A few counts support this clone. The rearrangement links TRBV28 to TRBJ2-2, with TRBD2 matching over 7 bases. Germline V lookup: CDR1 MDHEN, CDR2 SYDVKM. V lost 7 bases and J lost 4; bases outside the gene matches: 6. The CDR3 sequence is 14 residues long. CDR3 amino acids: CASKFREVTGELFF. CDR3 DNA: TGTGCCAGCAAATTCCGGGAGGTCACCGGGGAGCTGTTTTTT.

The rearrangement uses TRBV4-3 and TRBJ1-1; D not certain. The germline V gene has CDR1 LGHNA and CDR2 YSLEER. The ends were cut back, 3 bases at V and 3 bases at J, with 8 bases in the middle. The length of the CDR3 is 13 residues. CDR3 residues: CASSHSTHTEAFF. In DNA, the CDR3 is TGCGCCAGCAGCCATTCCACACACACTGAAGCTTTCTTT.

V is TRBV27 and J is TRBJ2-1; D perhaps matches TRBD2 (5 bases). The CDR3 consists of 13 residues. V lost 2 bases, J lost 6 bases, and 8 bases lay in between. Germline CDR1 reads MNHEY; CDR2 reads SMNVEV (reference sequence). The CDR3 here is CASSLSGANEQFF. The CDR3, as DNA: TGTGCCAGCAGTTTAAGCGGTGCCAATGAGCAGTTCTTC.

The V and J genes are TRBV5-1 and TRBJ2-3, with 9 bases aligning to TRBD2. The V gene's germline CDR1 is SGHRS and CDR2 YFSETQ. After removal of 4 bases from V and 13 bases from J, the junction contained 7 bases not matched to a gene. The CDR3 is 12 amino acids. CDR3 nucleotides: TGCGCCAGCAGCGCCTTAGCGGGAGCAAAGTATTTT. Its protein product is CASSALAGAKYF. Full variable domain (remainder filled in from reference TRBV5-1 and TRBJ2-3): KAGVTQTPRYLIKTRGQQVTLSCSPISGHRSVSWYQQTPGQGLQFLFEYFSETQRNKGNFPGRFSGRQFSNSRSEMNVSTLELGDSALYLCASSALAGAKYFGPGTRLTVL.

CDR3 in amino acids: CASSERRGPNQPQHF. For the CDR3, the DNA is TGTGCCAGCAGTGAACGTAGGGGTCCAAATCAGCCCCAGCATTTT. The chain carries TRBV6-1 and TRBJ1-5; weak D call: TRBD1 (5 bases). Trimming took 2 bases from V and 4 from J, leaving 12 bases between them. This CDR3 has 15 residues. Looked up from germline, CDR1 is MNHNS and CDR2 is SASEGT.

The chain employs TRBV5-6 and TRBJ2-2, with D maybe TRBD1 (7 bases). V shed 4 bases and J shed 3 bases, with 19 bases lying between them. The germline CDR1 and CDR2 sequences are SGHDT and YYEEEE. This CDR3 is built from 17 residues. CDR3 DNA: TGTGCCAGCAGCCGGGGCGGGACAGCGGAGTACACCGGGGAGCTGTTTTTT. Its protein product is CASSRGGTAEYTGELFF.

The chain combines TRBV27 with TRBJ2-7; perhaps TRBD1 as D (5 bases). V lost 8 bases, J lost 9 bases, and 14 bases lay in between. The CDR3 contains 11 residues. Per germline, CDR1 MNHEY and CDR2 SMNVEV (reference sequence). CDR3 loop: CASPQASWQYF. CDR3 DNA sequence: TGTGCCAGCCCACAGGCGAGTTGGCAGTACTTC.

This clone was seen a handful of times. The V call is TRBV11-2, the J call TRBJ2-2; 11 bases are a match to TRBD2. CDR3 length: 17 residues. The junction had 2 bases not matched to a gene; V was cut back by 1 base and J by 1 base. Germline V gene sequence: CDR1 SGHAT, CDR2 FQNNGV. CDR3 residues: CASSLAGTSGNTGELFF. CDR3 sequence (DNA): TGTGCCAGCAGCTTAGCCGGGACTAGCGGGAACACCGGGGAGCTGTTTTTT.

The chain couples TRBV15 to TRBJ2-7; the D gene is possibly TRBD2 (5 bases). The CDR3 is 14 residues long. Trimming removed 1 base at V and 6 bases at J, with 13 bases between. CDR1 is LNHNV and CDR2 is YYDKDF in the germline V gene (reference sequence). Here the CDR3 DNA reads TGTGCCACCAGCAGAGGTCTGGGGAGCGGCGAGCAGTACTTC. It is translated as CATSRGLGSGEQYF.